There are a few counts of the clone carrying this TCR beta chain. Its antigen is unidentified. Documented time point: newly diagnosed GD, antithyroid drugs for less than 3 months. The TCR library used RNA extracted from PBMCs. This specimen belongs to a study of regulatory T cells in long-lasting Graves disease. Turning to the study itself: Antithyroid drug intake by newly diagnosed Graves' patients had lasted under 3 months. Study-wide points: When disease was persistent, TRBV28, TRBJ1-2 and TRBJ2-5 were the favored segments.

Researchers made TCR beta libraries by using iRepertoire HTBI primers and running Arm-PCR on CDR3 regions. TCRdb processed the multiplex PCR reads anew with MiXCR; each CDR3 protein has one entry. The profile shows about 360,000 distinct CDR3 sequences, around 15% of them singletons. Germline V lookup: CDR1 MDHEN, CDR2 SYDVKM. V was trimmed by 4 bases and J by 7 bases, leaving 13 bases between them. This CDR3 has 13 amino acids. These data also formed part of another study, on T cells in Graves' hyperthyroidism and ophthalmopathy.

The receptor's source is a woman aged 18-29 years with Graves disease. Sequencing used peripheral blood mononuclear cells (PBMCs), obtained at new diagnosis, from a patient treated with antithyroid drugs. The chain uses TRBV28 and TRBJ1-1; D is ambiguous. The CDR3 sequence is CASSSRTGVEAFF. The CDR3 bases are TGTGCCAGCAGTTCCCGGACGGGAGTTGAAGCTTTCTTT.